This T cell receptor beta chain was captured in a study of blood T cell repertoires in COVID-19. About the research overall: The origin of the acute and convalescent COVID-19 samples was the United States, Italy and Spain. The cDNA or gDNA used as material had been derived from T cells, B-cell-depleted T cells, or PBMCs.

Per the study methods: Estimated nucleated cell counts came from reference gene primer amplification. Repertoires were generated with immunoSEQ multiplex PCR, while TCRdb's copy carries only in-frame clones and drops some. The V and J calls and clone size are taken from that table; D and trimming were inferred from the DNA. The table has roughly 150,000 clones, around 92% seen once; the top ten hold approximately 2.8%. Trimming removed 5 bases from V and 6 bases from J; junction bases left unmatched: 13. This CDR3 is 16 amino acids long. CDR1 is SGHTA, CDR2 FQGNSA, per germline. This TCR was recovered from a man aged 60 to 75 with acute or convalescent COVID-19. The rearrangement joins TRBV7-2 to TRBJ1-3; 7 nucleotides line up with TRBD1. The sequencing sample was made of peripheral blood. Here the CDR3 DNA reads TGTGCCAGCAGCCCCATCCGGACAGGAGCGGAAAACACCATATATTTT. Protein: CASSPIRTGAENTIYF.